Described below is a single T cell receptor beta chain sequence and its context. The same CDR3 is also encoded by other DNA sequences in this sample. This specimen belongs to a study of cytomegalovirus exposure and HLA in healthy donors. CDR1 and CDR2 (germline): MNHEY, SVGAGI. V was pared by 6 bases and J by 2 bases, with 1 base of the junction left unmatched. The CDR3 runs to 13 residues. Primers included in the PCR were 60 Vbeta and 13 Jbeta primers. The assay was immunoSEQ multiplex PCR, and TCRdb's table has in-frame clones only and misses some. The repertoire holds about 110,000 clones, with 69% as singletons.

Sequencing was done on a sample of PBMCs. The TCR sequence derives from a woman between 65 and 79 years old in good health and CMV-seropositive. The rearrangement links TRBV6-5 to TRBJ2-7, with TRBD1 identical over 10 bases. The chain's CDR3 is CASSDRGPYEQYF. CDR3 bases: TGTGCCAGCAGCGACAGGGGGCCCTACGAGCAGTACTTC.